These T cell receptor beta chains were read from a single sample in a study of human T cells and chemical hapten exposure. TCRdb called the RACE reads again in MiXCR, with one record for every CDR3 protein. The sample lists about 380,000 distinct CDR3 sequences; approximately 5.1% were seen once. The material sequenced was whole blood, taken in connection with sensitization to the hapten diphenylcyclopropenone (DPC). These receptors originate from a woman in her fifties or sixties with alopecia areata. Some clones in this sample may be carry-over from other donors' samples. The CDR3 runs from the conserved cysteine through the conserved F or W. D genes are given only for firm matches. Clone size is stated in some rows and not others, as once, few, many or a class when expanded.

clone_size j_call v_call d_call cdr3_aa cdr3_nt
many TRBJ1-3 TRBV5-5 - CASSFGPGSGNTIYF TGTGCCAGCAGCTTTGGGCCGGGTTCTGGAAACACCATATATTTT
many TRBJ2-5 TRBV9 TRBD2 CASSLRAGGVETQYF TGTGCCAGCAGCTTGCGGGCGGGGGGAGTGGAGACCCAGTACTTC
many TRBJ2-5 TRBV29-1 TRBD1 CSVESTGQGETQYF TGCAGCGTTGAAAGTACGGGACAGGGGGAGACCCAGTACTTC
few TRBJ1-1 TRBV5-1 - CASSLKRGENTEAFF TGCGCCAGCAGCTTGAAAAGAGGGGAGAACACTGAAGCTTTCTTT
many TRBJ2-3 TRBV20-1 - CSARLGGSTDTQYF TGCAGTGCTAGATTGGGCGGGTCCACAGATACGCAGTATTTT
many TRBJ2-3 TRBV20-1 TRBD2 CSASKRLADTDTQYF TGCAGTGCTAGCAAACGACTAGCGGACACAGATACGCAGTATTTT
few TRBJ2-2 TRBV7-6 TRBD2 CASSPVGGSATGELFF TGTGCCAGCAGCCCGGTGGGGGGGAGCGCGACCGGGGAGCTGTTTTTT
many TRBJ2-4 TRBV6-6 - CASSGALWDF TGTGCCAGCAGTGGAGCTCTATGGGACTTC
many TRBJ1-6 TRBV6-5 TRBD1 CASRTGPYNSPLHF TGTGCCAGCAGGACAGGGCCCTATAATTCACCCCTCCACTTT
many TRBJ1-2 TRBV11-2 - CASSRSGTTYGYTF TGTGCCAGCAGCAGGAGTGGGACTACCTATGGCTACACCTTC
- TRBJ1-1 TRBV12-3/TRBV12-4 TRBD1 CASSFGGGNTEAFF TGTGCCAGCAGTTTCGGAGGGGGCAACACTGAAGCTTTCTTT
many TRBJ1-3 TRBV9 - CASSVGPDSGNTIYF TGTGCCAGCAGCGTAGGCCCTGACTCTGGAAACACCATATATTTT
many TRBJ1-6 TRBV12-3/TRBV12-4 - CASSYTNSPLHF TGTGCCAGCAGCTATACTAATTCACCCCTCCACTTT
many TRBJ2-7 TRBV12-3/TRBV12-4 TRBD2 CASRPGLAGPYEQYF TGTGCCAGCAGGCCGGGACTAGCGGGTCCCTACGAGCAGTACTTC
few TRBJ2-3 TRBV7-6 TRBD2 CASSLGSAGGPDTQYF TGTGCCAGCAGCTTAGGTTCTGCGGGAGGCCCAGATACGCAGTATTTT
few TRBJ2-2 TRBV18 - CASSRQEGHTGELFF TGTGCCAGCTCAAGACAGGAAGGGCACACCGGGGAGCTGTTTTTT
few TRBJ2-5 TRBV12-3/TRBV12-4 - CASSSPSGHPGQETQYF TGTGCCAGCAGTTCCCCGTCGGGACATCCAGGGCAAGAGACCCAGTACTTC
many TRBJ2-3 TRBV2 TRBD2 CASSTSGGAADTQYF TGTGCCAGCAGTACTAGCGGGGGGGCTGCAGATACGCAGTATTTT
few TRBJ2-5 TRBV5-1 - CASSLGGTGDQETQYF TGCGCCAGCAGCTTGGGGGGGACTGGGGACCAAGAGACCCAGTACTTC
few TRBJ1-1 TRBV21-1 - CATEGDPGMNTEAFF TGTGCCACCGAGGGGGACCCCGGGATGAACACTGAAGCTTTCTTT
- TRBJ2-3 TRBV12-3/TRBV12-4 TRBD1 CASSLAVGQGTHTQYF TGTGCCAGCAGTTTAGCTGTGGGACAGGGTACGCATACGCAGTATTTT
many TRBJ2-7 TRBV28 TRBD2 CASSSLAGASYEQYF TGTGCCAGCAGCAGCCTAGCGGGAGCCTCCTACGAGCAGTACTTC
few TRBJ1-6 TRBV6-1 - CASSDAGTNSPLHF TGTGCCAGCAGTGATGCAGGGACGAATTCACCCCTCCACTTT
many TRBJ2-7 TRBV7-8 TRBD2 CASTKFLTSGGDEQYF TGTGCCAGCACCAAATTCCTTACTAGCGGGGGGGACGAGCAGTACTTC
many TRBJ1-5 TRBV14 - CASSPRNQPQHF TGTGCCAGCAGCCCCCGCAATCAGCCCCAGCATTTT
many TRBJ1-5 TRBV12-3/TRBV12-4 - CASRGRGPQHF TGTGCCAGCAGGGGTAGGGGGCCCCAGCATTTT
many TRBJ2-3 TRBV6-1 - CASSEYGGDVSADTQYF TGTGCCAGCAGTGAATACGGCGGGGATGTTAGTGCCGATACGCAGTATTTT
many TRBJ2-1 TRBV20-1 - CSASDWPRDEQFF TGCAGTGCTAGTGACTGGCCTCGGGATGAGCAGTTCTTC
many TRBJ2-2 TRBV27 TRBD1 CASSPTWTGGELFF TGTGCCAGCAGTCCAACTTGGACAGGAGGGGAGCTGTTTTTT
many TRBJ2-3 TRBV4-1 TRBD2 CASSPLGAGGPDTQYF TGCGCCAGCAGCCCCTTAGGTGCGGGGGGGCCCGATACGCAGTATTTT
many TRBJ2-3 TRBV2 - CASSMIASGTDTQYF TGTGCCAGCAGTATGATAGCTAGCGGCACAGATACGCAGTATTTT
- TRBJ2-3 TRBV18 TRBD1 CASSPSLQGGTDTQYF TGTGCCAGCTCACCATCGTTACAGGGGGGCACAGATACGCAGTATTTT
few TRBJ2-5 TRBV29-1 - CSVVIQETQYF TGCAGCGTGGTAATCCAGGAGACCCAGTACTTC
many TRBJ2-2 TRBV10-3 TRBD2 CAIRPPGRAAGELFF TGTGCCATCAGACCTCCGGGGAGGGCGGCCGGGGAGCTGTTTTTT
- TRBJ2-6 TRBV12-3/TRBV12-4 - CASSILANVLTF TGTGCCAGCAGCATTCTGGCCAACGTCCTGACTTTC
few TRBJ1-6 TRBV7-9 - CASLSTDSNSPLHF TGTGCCAGCCTCTCGACAGATTCAAATTCACCCCTCCACTTT
many TRBJ2-7 TRBV7-6 TRBD2 CASSLLGTSGRIAAEEQYF TGTGCCAGCAGCTTACTAGGGACTAGCGGGAGAATTGCGGCGGAAGAGCAGTACTTC
many TRBJ2-7 TRBV14 TRBD2 CASSQVAGVSEQYF TGTGCCAGCAGCCAAGTAGCGGGAGTAAGCGAGCAGTACTTC
- TRBJ2-1 TRBV7-2 - CASSPTSFEQFF TGTGCCAGCAGTCCAACTAGTTTTGAGCAGTTCTTC
many TRBJ2-1 TRBV7-2 TRBD2 CASSSGLLEQFF TGTGCCAGCAGCTCGGGACTACTTGAGCAGTTCTTC
many TRBJ2-5 TRBV12-5 - CASGRGRSLETQYF TGTGCTAGTGGTCGAGGACGGTCCCTAGAGACCCAGTACTTC
few TRBJ2-1 TRBV7-9 - CASRPSSAYNEQFF TGTGCCAGCCGACCTTCTAGCGCCTACAATGAGCAGTTCTTC
few TRBJ1-2 TRBV12-2 - CASRFQGFRSGYTF TGTGCAAGTCGCTTTCAGGGGTTCCGGAGTGGCTACACCTTC
few TRBJ1-1 TRBV6-6 TRBD1 CASSKGTGGTEAFF TGTGCCAGCAGTAAAGGGACAGGGGGAACTGAAGCTTTCTTT
- TRBJ2-7 TRBV2 TRBD1 CAISAPNDRDRYEQYF TGTGCCATCTCAGCTCCAAATGACAGGGACCGCTACGAGCAGTACTTC
many TRBJ1-2 TRBV11-2 - CASSPPGYYGYTF TGTGCCAGCAGTCCCCCCGGATACTATGGCTACACCTTC